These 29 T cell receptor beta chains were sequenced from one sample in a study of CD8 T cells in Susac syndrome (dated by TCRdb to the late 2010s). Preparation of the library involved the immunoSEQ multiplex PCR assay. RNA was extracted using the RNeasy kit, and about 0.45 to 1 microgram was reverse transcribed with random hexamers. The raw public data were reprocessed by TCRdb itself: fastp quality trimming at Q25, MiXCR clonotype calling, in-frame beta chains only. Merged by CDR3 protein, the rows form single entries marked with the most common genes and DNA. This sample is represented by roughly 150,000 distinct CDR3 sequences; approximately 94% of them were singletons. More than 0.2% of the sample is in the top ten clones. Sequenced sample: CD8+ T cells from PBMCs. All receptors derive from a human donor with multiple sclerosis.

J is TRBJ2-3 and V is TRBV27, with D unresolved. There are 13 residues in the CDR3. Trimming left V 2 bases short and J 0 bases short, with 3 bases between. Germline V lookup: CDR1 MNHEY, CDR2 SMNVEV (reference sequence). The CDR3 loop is CASSLNSTDTQYF. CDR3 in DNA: TGTGCCAGCAGTTTAAATAGCACAGATACGCAGTATTTT.

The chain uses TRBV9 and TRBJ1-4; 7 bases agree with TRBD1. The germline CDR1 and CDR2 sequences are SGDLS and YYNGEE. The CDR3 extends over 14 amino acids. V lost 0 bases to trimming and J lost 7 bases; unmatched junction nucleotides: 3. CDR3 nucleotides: TGTGCCAGCAGCGTAGACAGGGGCGGTGAAAAACTGTTTTTT. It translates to CASSVDRGGEKLFF.

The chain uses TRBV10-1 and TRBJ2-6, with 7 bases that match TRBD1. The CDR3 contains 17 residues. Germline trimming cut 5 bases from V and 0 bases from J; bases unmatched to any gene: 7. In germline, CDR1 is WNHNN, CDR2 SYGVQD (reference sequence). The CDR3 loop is CASSTPGQSSGANVLTF. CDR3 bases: TGCGCCAGCAGTACCCCGGGACAGAGCTCTGGGGCCAACGTCCTGACTTTC.

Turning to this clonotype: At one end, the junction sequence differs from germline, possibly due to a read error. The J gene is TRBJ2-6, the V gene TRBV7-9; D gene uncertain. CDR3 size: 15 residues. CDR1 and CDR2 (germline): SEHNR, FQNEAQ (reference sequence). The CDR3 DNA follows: TGTGCCAGCGCCAGCTTGGAGTCTGGCGCCAACGTCCTGACTTTC. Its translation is CASASLESGANVLTF.

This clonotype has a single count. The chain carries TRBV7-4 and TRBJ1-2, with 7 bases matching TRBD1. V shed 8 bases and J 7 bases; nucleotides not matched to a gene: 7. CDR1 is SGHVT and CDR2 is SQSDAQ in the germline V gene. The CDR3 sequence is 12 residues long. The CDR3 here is CASHPHRGGYTF. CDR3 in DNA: TGTGCCAGCCACCCCCACAGGGGTGGCTACACCTTC. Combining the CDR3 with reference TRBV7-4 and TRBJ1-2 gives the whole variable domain GAGVSQSPRYKVAKRGRDVALRCDSISGHVTLYWYRQTLGQGSEVLTYSQSDAQRDKSGRPSGRFSAERPERSVSTLKIQRTEQGDSAVYLCASHPHRGGYTFGSGTRLTVV.

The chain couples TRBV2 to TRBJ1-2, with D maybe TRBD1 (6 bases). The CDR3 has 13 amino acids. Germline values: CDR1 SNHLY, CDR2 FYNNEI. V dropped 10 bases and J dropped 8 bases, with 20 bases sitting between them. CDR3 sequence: CATWTDRIGGYTF. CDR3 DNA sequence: TGTGCCACCTGGACAGACAGGATCGGGGGCTACACCTTC.

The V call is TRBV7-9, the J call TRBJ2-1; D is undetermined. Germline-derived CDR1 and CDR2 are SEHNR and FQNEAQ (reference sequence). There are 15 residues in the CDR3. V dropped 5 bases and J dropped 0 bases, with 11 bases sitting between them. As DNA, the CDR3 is TGTGCCAGCAGCGAGAGTGAGAGCTCCTACAATGAGCAGTTCTTC. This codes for CASSESESSYNEQFF.

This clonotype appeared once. The CDR3: CASSRAPPFISYEQYF. The CDR3 DNA sequence: TGTGCCAGCAGCCGCGCGCCTCCCTTTATCTCCTACGAGCAGTACTTC. V gene TRBV7-9 combines with J gene TRBJ2-7, with no clear D. The CDR3 has 16 amino acids. Trimming removed 5 bases from V and 0 bases from J, with 17 bases in between. Germline V CDR1 and CDR2: SEHNR, FQNEAQ (reference sequence).

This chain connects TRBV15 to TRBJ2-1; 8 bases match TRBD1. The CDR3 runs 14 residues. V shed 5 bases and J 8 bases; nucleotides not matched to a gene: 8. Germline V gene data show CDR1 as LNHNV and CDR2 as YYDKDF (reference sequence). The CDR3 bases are TGTGCCACCAGCCCCCCAGGGGGCTTGGATGAGCAGTTCTTC. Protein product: CATSPPGGLDEQFF.

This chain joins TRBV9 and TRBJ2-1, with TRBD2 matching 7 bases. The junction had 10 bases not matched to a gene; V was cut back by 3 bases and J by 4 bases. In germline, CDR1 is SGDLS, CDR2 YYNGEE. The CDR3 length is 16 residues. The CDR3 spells CASSGPAGDPYNEQFF. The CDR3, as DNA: TGTGCCAGCAGCGGACCGGCGGGGGACCCATACAATGAGCAGTTCTTC.

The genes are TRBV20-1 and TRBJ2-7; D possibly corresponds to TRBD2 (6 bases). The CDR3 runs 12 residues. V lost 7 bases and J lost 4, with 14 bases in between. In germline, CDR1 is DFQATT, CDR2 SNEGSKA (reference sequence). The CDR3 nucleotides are TGCAGTGGTGGGGTCGGGGGTTACGAGCAGTACTTC. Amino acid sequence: CSGGVGGYEQYF.

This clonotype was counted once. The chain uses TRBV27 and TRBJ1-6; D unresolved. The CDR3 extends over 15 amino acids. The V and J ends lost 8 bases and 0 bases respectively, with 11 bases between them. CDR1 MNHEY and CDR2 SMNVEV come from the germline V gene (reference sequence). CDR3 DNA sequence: TGTGCCAGCCGGGAGGGTAGCTCCTATAATTCACCCCTCCACTTT. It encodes CASREGSSYNSPLHF.

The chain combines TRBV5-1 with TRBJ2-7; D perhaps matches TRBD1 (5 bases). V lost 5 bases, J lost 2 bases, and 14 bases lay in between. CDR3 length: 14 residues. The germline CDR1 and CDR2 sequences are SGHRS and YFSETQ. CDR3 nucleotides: TGCGCCAGCAGGTCCATCTTACAGGCCTACGAGCAGTACTTC. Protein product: CASRSILQAYEQYF.

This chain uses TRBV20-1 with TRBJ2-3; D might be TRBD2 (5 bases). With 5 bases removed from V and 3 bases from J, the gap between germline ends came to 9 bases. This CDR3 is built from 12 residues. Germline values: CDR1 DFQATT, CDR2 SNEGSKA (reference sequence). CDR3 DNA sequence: TGCAGTGCTCATTCGGGGACAGATACGCAGTATTTT. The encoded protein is CSAHSGTDTQYF.

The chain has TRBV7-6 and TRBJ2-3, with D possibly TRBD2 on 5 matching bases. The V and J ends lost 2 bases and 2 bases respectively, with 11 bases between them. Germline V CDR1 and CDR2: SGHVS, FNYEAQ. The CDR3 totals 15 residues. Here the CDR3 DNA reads TGTGCCAGCAGCTTAAGAACAGACTACACAGATACGCAGTATTTT. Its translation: CASSLRTDYTDTQYF.

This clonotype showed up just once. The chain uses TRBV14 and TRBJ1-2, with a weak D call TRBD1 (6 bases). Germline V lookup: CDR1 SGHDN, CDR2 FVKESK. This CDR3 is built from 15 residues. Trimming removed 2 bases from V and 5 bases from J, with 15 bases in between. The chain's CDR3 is CASSQHQGQKYGYTF. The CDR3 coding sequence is TGTGCCAGCAGCCAACACCAAGGACAGAAATATGGCTACACCTTC.

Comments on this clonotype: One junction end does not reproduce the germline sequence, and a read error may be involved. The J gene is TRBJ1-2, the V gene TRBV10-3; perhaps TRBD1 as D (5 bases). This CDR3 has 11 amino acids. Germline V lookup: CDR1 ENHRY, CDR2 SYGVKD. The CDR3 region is CAIHEGTGSYF. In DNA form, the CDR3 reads TGTGCCATCCACGAGGGGACCGGGTCCTACTTC.

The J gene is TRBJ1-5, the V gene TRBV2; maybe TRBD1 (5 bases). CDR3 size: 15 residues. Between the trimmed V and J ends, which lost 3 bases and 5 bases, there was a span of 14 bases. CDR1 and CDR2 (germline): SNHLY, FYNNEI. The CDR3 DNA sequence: TGTGCCAGCAGTGAGACTGTGGCAGGGCATCAGCCCCAGCATTTT. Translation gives CASSETVAGHQPQHF.

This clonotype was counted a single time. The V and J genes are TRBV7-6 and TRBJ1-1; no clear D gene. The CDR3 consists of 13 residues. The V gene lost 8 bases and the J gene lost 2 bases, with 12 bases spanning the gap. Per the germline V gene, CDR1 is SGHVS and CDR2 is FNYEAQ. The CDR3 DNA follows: TGTGCCAGCGCCTCACGGGGTAACACTGAAGCTTTCTTT. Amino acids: CASASRGNTEAFF.

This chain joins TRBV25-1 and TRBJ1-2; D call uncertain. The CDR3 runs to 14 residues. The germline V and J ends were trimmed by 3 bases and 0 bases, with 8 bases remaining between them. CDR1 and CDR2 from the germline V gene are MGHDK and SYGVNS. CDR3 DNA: TGTGCCAGCAGTGAGTCCCCAGCTAACTATGGCTACACCTTC. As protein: CASSESPANYGYTF.

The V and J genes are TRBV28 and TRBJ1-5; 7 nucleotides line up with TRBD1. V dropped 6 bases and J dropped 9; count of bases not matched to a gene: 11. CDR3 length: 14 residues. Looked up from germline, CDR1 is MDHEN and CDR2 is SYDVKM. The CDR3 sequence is CASSDSTGYRPQHF. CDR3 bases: TGTGCCAGCAGCGACTCGACAGGGTATCGGCCCCAGCATTTT.

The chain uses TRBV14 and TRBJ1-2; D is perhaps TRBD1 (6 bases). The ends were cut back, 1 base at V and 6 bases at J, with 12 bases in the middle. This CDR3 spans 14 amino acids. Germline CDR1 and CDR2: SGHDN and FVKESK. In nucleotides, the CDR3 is TGTGCCAGCAGCCAAGCTACCAGGGGAGATGGCTACACCTTC. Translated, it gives CASSQATRGDGYTF.

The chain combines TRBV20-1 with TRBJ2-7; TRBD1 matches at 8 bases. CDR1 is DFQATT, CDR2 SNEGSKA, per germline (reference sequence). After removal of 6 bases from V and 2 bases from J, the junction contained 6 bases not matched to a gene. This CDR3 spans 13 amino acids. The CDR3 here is CSALLDRAYEQYF. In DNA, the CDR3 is TGCAGTGCACTCCTGGACAGGGCCTACGAGCAGTACTTC.

The CDR3 region is CAISSGRSTDTQYF. In nucleotides, the CDR3 is TGTGCCATCAGCAGCGGACGTAGCACAGATACGCAGTATTTT. The chain recombines TRBV10-3 with TRBJ2-3; a possible D gene is TRBD2 (5 bases). Trimming shortened V by 6 bases and J by 0 bases, and 10 bases separated the two germline ends. The CDR3 has 14 amino acids. CDR1 ENHRY and CDR2 SYGVKD come from the germline V gene.

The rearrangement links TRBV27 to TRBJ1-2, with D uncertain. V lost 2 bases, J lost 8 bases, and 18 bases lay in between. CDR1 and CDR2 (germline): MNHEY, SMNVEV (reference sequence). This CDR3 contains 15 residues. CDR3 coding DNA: TGTGCCAGCAGTTTAAGCGGTCGTGTCGGAGAGGGCTACACCTTC. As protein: CASSLSGRVGEGYTF.

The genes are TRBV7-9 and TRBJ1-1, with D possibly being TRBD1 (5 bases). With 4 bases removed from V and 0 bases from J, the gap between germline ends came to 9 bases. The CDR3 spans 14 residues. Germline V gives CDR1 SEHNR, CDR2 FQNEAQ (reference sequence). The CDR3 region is CASSSTALNTEAFF. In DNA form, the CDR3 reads TGTGCCAGCAGCTCGACAGCTCTGAACACTGAAGCTTTCTTT.

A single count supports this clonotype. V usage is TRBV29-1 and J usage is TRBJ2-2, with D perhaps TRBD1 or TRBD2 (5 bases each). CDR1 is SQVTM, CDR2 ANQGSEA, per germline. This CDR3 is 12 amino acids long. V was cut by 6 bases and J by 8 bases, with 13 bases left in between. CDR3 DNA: TGCAGCGTCTGGGACCTAACTGGGGAGCTGTTTTTT. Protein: CSVWDLTGELFF.

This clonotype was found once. The CDR3 bases are TGCAGCGTCGGGACAGGGGGGGGCTCCTACAATGAGCAGTTCTTC. Protein: CSVGTGGGSYNEQFF. V gene TRBV29-1 combines with J gene TRBJ2-1; 11 nucleotides match TRBD1. J lost 0 bases, V lost 6 bases, and 4 bases had no gene match. The CDR3 totals 15 residues. Germline V lookup: CDR1 SQVTM, CDR2 ANQGSEA.

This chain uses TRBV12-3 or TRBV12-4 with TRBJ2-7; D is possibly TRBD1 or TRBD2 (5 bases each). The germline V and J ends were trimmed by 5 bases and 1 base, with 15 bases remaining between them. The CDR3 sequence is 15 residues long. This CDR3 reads CASSPPGTGSYEQYF. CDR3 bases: TGTGCCAGCAGTCCACCCGGGACGGGGTCCTACGAGCAGTACTTC.